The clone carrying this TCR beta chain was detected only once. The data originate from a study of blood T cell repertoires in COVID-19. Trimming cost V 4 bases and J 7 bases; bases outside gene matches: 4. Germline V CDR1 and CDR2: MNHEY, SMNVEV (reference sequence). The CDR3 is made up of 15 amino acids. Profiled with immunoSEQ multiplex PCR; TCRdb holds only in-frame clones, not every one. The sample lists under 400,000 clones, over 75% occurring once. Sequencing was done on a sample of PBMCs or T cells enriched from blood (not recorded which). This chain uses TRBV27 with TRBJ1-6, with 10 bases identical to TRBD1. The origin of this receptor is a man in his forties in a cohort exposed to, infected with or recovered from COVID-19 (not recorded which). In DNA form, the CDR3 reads TGTGCCAGCAGTTCGGGACAGGGGAGCAATTCACCCCTCCACTTT. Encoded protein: CASSSGQGSNSPLHF.